These 22 T cell receptor beta chains came from one sample sequenced in a study of cytomegalovirus exposure and HLA in healthy donors (TCRdb year 2017). Library method: the immunoSEQ multiplex PCR assay. This immuneACCESS table, as held by TCRdb, lists in-frame sequences with V and J called but not all clones. Of the missing ones, under half trace to an unresolved V gene in checked studies; the others have no known cause. In all, the sample holds about 160,000 clones, and around four fifths of those were seen once. 2% to 2.5% of the sample comes from the top ten. The sample comprised PBMCs. The receptor set was obtained from a man aged 25 to 40 in good health and CMV-seropositive.

This chain uses TRBV5-1 with TRBJ1-1, with no clear D. V lost 0 bases to trimming and J lost 2 bases, with 8 bases between them. CDR1 and CDR2 (germline): SGHRS, YFSETQ. This CDR3 comprises 14 residues. The CDR3 DNA reads TGCGCCAGCAGCTTGGCCGGGAGCAACACTGAAGCTTTCTTT. It codes for CASSLAGSNTEAFF.

The rearrangement links TRBV18 to TRBJ1-3, with 8 bases matching TRBD1. This CDR3 spans 15 amino acids. Trimming removed 5 bases from V and 4 bases from J; junction bases left unmatched: 7. CDR1 and CDR2 from the germline V gene are KGHSH and LQKENI. The CDR3 nucleotides are TGTGCCAGCTCAGACCAGGGGGCGGACGGAAACACCATATATTTT. This translates into CASSDQGADGNTIYF.

The chain couples TRBV5-1 to TRBJ1-6, with D unclear. Germline CDR1 and CDR2: SGHRS and YFSETQ. This CDR3 has 19 residues. Trimming took 0 bases from V and 0 from J, leaving 16 bases between them. CDR3 loop: CASSLGAVSTSSYNSPLHF. CDR3 nucleotide sequence: TGCGCCAGCAGCTTGGGGGCAGTTTCAACGAGCTCCTATAATTCACCCCTCCACTTT.

CDR3 protein: CASSLTLAGSNEQFF. CDR3 nucleotides: TGCGCCAGCAGCTTGACACTAGCGGGAAGCAATGAGCAGTTCTTC. The V gene is TRBV5-1, the J gene TRBJ2-1, with TRBD2 matching 10 bases. Germline CDR1 SGHRS, CDR2 YFSETQ. Trimming at V came to 1 base and at J to 6 bases, leaving 4 bases not matched to a gene. This CDR3 is built from 15 residues.

The rearrangement links TRBV28 to TRBJ2-3; 7 nucleotides match TRBD1. This CDR3 has 14 amino acids. Germline CDR1 reads MDHEN; CDR2 reads SYDVKM. V lost 5 bases and J lost 4; bases outside the gene matches: 6. In DNA form, the CDR3 reads TGTGCCAGCAGTCCCCCCACAGGGGCAGATACGCAGTATTTT. The encoded protein is CASSPPTGADTQYF.

In its sample, this clone was seen a few times. V gene TRBV27 combines with J gene TRBJ2-7; TRBD1 aligns across 7 bases. The V segment lost 3 bases and the J segment 2 bases; nucleotides outside the gene matches: 4. The CDR3 loop spans 14 amino acids. Germline assignment: CDR1 MNHEY and CDR2 SMNVEV (reference sequence). DNA of the CDR3: TGTGCCAGCAGTTTCCAGGGACAGACCTACGAGCAGTACTTC. Encoded protein: CASSFQGQTYEQYF.

The chain carries TRBV6-5 and TRBJ2-2; the match to TRBD2 covers 8 bases. Germline CDR1 reads MNHEY; CDR2 reads SVGAGI. With V trimmed by 9 bases and J by 0 bases, 3 bases remained unmatched. The length of the CDR3 is 14 residues. This chain's CDR3 is CASVAGSNTGELFF. Here the CDR3 DNA reads TGTGCCAGTGTAGCGGGATCGAACACCGGGGAGCTGTTTTTT.

V is TRBV9 and J is TRBJ2-3; the D gene is possibly TRBD2 (6 bases). The V and J ends lost 2 bases and 2 bases respectively, with 12 bases between them. CDR3 length: 15 residues. Germline V gene lookup returns CDR1 SGDLS and CDR2 YYNGEE. DNA of the CDR3: TGTGCCAGCAGCGTCGGGGGTCCAATCACAGATACGCAGTATTTT. It encodes CASSVGGPITDTQYF.

The rearrangement links TRBV18 to TRBJ2-1; 9 nucleotides align to TRBD2. The ends lost 0 bases at V and 7 bases at J; junction bases unmatched: 7. This CDR3 has 16 amino acids. Germline CDR1 and CDR2: KGHSH and LQKENI. The CDR3 loop reads CASSPPSSGVGNEQFF. The CDR3 coding sequence is TGTGCCAGCTCACCACCATCTAGCGGGGTGGGGAATGAGCAGTTCTTC.

The V and J genes are TRBV6-5 and TRBJ2-3; a possible D gene is TRBD1 (6 bases). Germline V gene data show CDR1 as MNHEY and CDR2 as SVGAGI. This CDR3 has 15 amino acids. V lost 6 bases, J lost 4 bases, and 17 bases lay in between. In nucleotides, the CDR3 is TGTGCCAGCAGCCCTGGCAGGGGATGGGCAGATACGCAGTATTTT. This sequence encodes CASSPGRGWADTQYF.

This chain uses TRBV7-9 with TRBJ1-6; no firm D call. Germline V gene data show CDR1 as SEHNR and CDR2 as FQNEAQ (reference sequence). This CDR3 spans 13 amino acids. The V gene lost 5 bases and the J gene lost 7 bases, with 9 bases spanning the gap. The CDR3 bases are TGTGCCAGCAGCCGGATCGGGAATTCACCCCTCCACTTT. Its protein product is CASSRIGNSPLHF.

A single count supports this clone. The chain has TRBV10-3 and TRBJ1-2; D is perhaps TRBD1 (6 bases). V was clipped by 3 bases and J by 8 bases, with 22 bases between them. There are 16 residues in the CDR3. The germline gives CDR1 ENHRY, CDR2 SYGVKD. The DNA of the CDR3 is TGTGCCATCAGTGATTCGGTTAGGGCCAGGGGATACGGCTACACCTTC. It translates to CAISDSVRARGYGYTF.

This rearrangement joins TRBV6-5 to TRBJ1-3; D possibly corresponds to TRBD1 (6 bases). Per the germline V gene, CDR1 is MNHEY and CDR2 is SVGAGI. V lost 5 bases to trimming and J lost 3 bases, with 11 bases between them. The CDR3 sequence is 14 residues long. The CDR3 nucleotides read TGTGCCAGCAGTCCCGACAGGTTTGGAAACACCATATATTTT. This encodes CASSPDRFGNTIYF.

The rearrangement uses TRBV15 and TRBJ2-7; D not certain. Germline loops: CDR1 LNHNV, CDR2 YYDKDF (reference sequence). V was clipped by 3 bases and J by 2 bases, with 14 bases between them. The CDR3 has 15 amino acids. The DNA for the CDR3 is TGTGCCACCAGCAGGGTTTCAACAGTTCCCTACGAGCAGTACTTC. Its protein is CATSRVSTVPYEQYF.

The rearrangement links TRBV5-4 to TRBJ1-4; no clear D. Germline V CDR1 and CDR2: SGHNT, YYREEE (reference sequence). V lost 4 bases to trimming and J lost 1 base, with 5 bases between them. This CDR3 is 13 amino acids long. The CDR3 region is CASSPGTNEKLFF. For the CDR3, the DNA is TGTGCCAGCAGCCCGGGAACTAATGAAAAACTGTTTTTT.

This clone appeared once. The genes are TRBV10-1 and TRBJ2-2; D might be TRBD2 (5 bases). The V gene lost 6 bases and the J gene lost 7 bases, with 6 bases spanning the gap. This CDR3 is 11 amino acids long. The V gene's germline CDR1 is WNHNN and CDR2 SYGVQD (reference sequence). CDR3 protein: CASSAGGELFF. The CDR3 bases are TGCGCCAGCAGCGCGGGCGGGGAGCTGTTTTTT.

This clone showed up just once. The chain carries TRBV18 and TRBJ2-2; 10 bases are a match to TRBD2. CDR3 length: 15 amino acids. Trimming took 6 bases from V and 4 from J; bases not matched to a gene: 5. Per the germline V gene, CDR1 is KGHSH and CDR2 is LQKENI. CDR3 loop: CASSRAGGRTGELFF. Here the CDR3 DNA reads TGTGCCAGCTCCCGAGCGGGGGGGCGCACCGGGGAGCTGTTTTTT.

This clone has only a few counts. The V and J genes are TRBV4-1 and TRBJ1-1, with D perhaps matching TRBD1 (5 bases). The CDR3 covers 16 residues. The V end was cut by 0 bases, the J end by 0 bases, with 11 bases between. Per the germline V gene, CDR1 is MGHRA and CDR2 is YSYEKL. The CDR3 loop reads CASSQDPQGLNTEAFF. Written as DNA, the CDR3 is TGCGCCAGCAGCCAAGATCCCCAGGGTCTGAACACTGAAGCTTTCTTT.

V gene TRBV6-4 combines with J gene TRBJ2-2; D gene unclear. Trimming took off 2 bases at V and 4 bases at J, with 5 bases between the two ends. CDR1 is MRHNA and CDR2 is SNTAGT in the germline V gene. CDR3 length: 13 amino acids. The CDR3 nucleotides are TGTGCCAGCAGTGACACGGGCACCGGGGAGCTGTTTTTT. The encoded protein is CASSDTGTGELFF.

This rearrangement joins TRBV7-8 to TRBJ1-1, with D unclear. The CDR3 spans 15 residues. Germline CDR1 reads SGHVS; CDR2 reads FQNEAQ. Trimming took 7 bases from V and 1 from J, leaving 16 bases between them. The CDR3 DNA reads as TGTGCCAGCACCCCCGACCTGACTGGGAACACTGAAGCTTTCTTT. Its protein is CASTPDLTGNTEAFF. Variable domain in full (rest from reference TRBV7-8 and TRBJ1-1): GAGVSQSPRYKVAKRGQDVALRCDPISGHVSLFWYQQALGQGPEFLTYFQNEAQLDKSGLPSDRFFAERPEGSVSTLKIQRTQQEDSAVYLCASTPDLTGNTEAFFGQGTRLTVV.

V and J are TRBV11-2 and TRBJ2-7; D possibly corresponds to TRBD2 (7 bases). This CDR3 is built from 17 residues. The V gene lost 2 bases and the J gene lost 1 base, with 18 bases spanning the gap. The germline V gene has CDR1 SGHAT and CDR2 FQNNGV. The CDR3 region is CASSLREGGALSYEQYF. The DNA for the CDR3 is TGTGCCAGCAGCTTAAGAGAAGGGGGGGCCCTTTCCTACGAGCAGTACTTC.

The CDR3 loop reads CASMASRADYEQYF. Here the CDR3 DNA reads TGTGCCAGCATGGCCTCCAGGGCCGACTACGAGCAGTACTTC. V and J are TRBV7-2 and TRBJ2-7, with TRBD1 as a possible D gene (5 bases). CDR3 size: 14 residues. Germline CDR1 and CDR2: SGHTA and FQGNSA. V was pared by 7 bases and J by 3 bases, with 16 bases between.